This TCR beta chain comes out of a study of blood T cell repertoires in COVID-19 (dated by TCRdb to about 2020). Background on the whole study: The collaborator samples originated in the United States, Italy and Spain and spanned the acute and convalescent phases of COVID-19. The prospective study material was composed of cDNA or gDNA derived from T cells, B-cell-depleted T cells, or PBMCs. Deeply sampled blood TCRbeta repertoires from subjects exposed to, actively infected with, or recovered from COVID-19 were included in the dataset. The repertoires were released in a freely available public database intended as a resource for research on the immune response to SARS-CoV-2. Samples came from the ongoing ImmuneRACE study (first 160 participants) plus 1,254 subjects from 6 global collaborators. A de-identified subject ID, COVID-19 status, age in years and sex were almost always included in the sample metadata. Where available, HLA class I and class II types were taken from metadata supplied by the sample provider and were not determined by assay-based typing. Summary of the overall study and its limitations: The amount of clinical and demographic metadata varied by source and participant and was provided uncurated.

With regard to this clone: Its antigen remains undetermined. One base away there is no much larger clone; base qualities are not given.

TCRbeta CDR3 regions were amplified from genomic DNA using the immunoSEQ Assay, a bias-controlled multiplex PCR. Per the original workflow: Within the assay, amplification of reference gene primers was used to estimate how many nucleated cells each sample contained. To quantify the absolute abundance of each unique TCRbeta CDR3 rearrangement, sequence reads were collapsed and filtered. For each sample, productive Simpson clonality was calculated as the square root of Simpson's diversity index across productive rearrangements. The clones in this table, taken by TCRdb from immuneACCESS, are in-frame only. Not every clone is retained; where verified, under half of the shortfall comes from an unresolved V gene, and the cause of the rest is unknown. The V and J calls and clone size come from that table; D and trimming were worked out from the DNA. In this sample the table shows some 120,000 clones, approximately 90% of which occur a single time. 1.8% of the sample is held by the ten biggest clonotypes.

Whole blood was collected in K2EDTA tubes by collaborating institutions according to the institutions' own protocols. Collaborator samples were shipped for TCRbeta analysis as frozen whole blood, isolated PBMCs, or DNA extracted from either sample type. Spanning cysteine to phenylalanine, the CDR3 consists of 11 amino acids. Only CDR3 DNA remains: 33 bases, in frame from the first base. The junction shows trimming of 1 base on V and 5 bases on J, plus 6 bases between the germline ends. As encoded in the germline V gene (reference sequence), CDR1 is DFQATT while CDR2 is SNEGSKA. The V and J genes are TRBV20-1 and TRBJ2-7; a confident D gene designation cannot be given. What was sequenced was peripheral blood. The sequence was collected from a human donor with active COVID-19. The donor label of this sample is uncertain. The DNA sequence reads TGCAGTGCTAGAGTAGTAAACGAGCAGTACTTC. Its translation reads: CSARVVNEQYF.